The 18 T cell receptor beta chains listed next were all sequenced from one sample in a study of T cells in Graves' hyperthyroidism and ophthalmopathy (dated 2019 in TCRdb). Libraries were prepared through multiplex PCR. The sequencing machine was an Illumina HiSeq 2000. TCR beta CDR3 regions were amplified from RNA transcripts. A first-round RT-PCR of the TCR CDR3 used the HTBI primer set with the Qiagen OneStep RT-PCR kit. TCRdb reran the public reads through fastp at Q25 and MiXCR, keeping productive beta chains. Rows merge per CDR3 protein into single entries with the most common DNA and genes. The sample table contains roughly 100,000 distinct CDR3 sequences; only one count was recorded for approximately 50% of them. Roughly 26% of the sample is taken by the ten largest. What was sequenced was blood. These receptors all come from a man aged 35 to 55 with Graves' hyperthyroidism.

This clonotype was observed at least ten times. This chain connects TRBV19 to TRBJ2-6; 11 bases match TRBD1. With 4 bases clipped from V and 2 bases from J, the junction kept 7 bases outside the gene matches. The CDR3 covers 18 residues. Germline CDR1 and CDR2: LNHDA and SQIVND (reference sequence). CDR3 sequence reads: CASSKRTGGETGANVLTF. The CDR3 DNA reads TGTGCCAGTAGTAAACGGACAGGGGGCGAGACTGGGGCCAACGTCCTGACTTTC.

This clonotype was counted ten times or more. V gene TRBV5-1 combines with J gene TRBJ2-2; 11 nucleotides line up with TRBD1. CDR1 is SGHRS, CDR2 YFSETQ, per germline. There are 14 residues in the CDR3. The J segment lost 8 bases and the V segment lost 5 bases, leaving 5 bases of the junction unmatched. DNA of the CDR3: TGCGCCAGCAGTCGGACAGGGGGCTTTGGGGAGCTGTTTTTT. It specifies CASSRTGGFGELFF. Using reference TRBV5-1 and TRBJ2-2 for the parts outside the CDR3, the full variable domain is KAGVTQTPRYLIKTRGQQVTLSCSPISGHRSVSWYQQTPGQGLQFLFEYFSETQRNKGNFPGRFSGRQFSNSRSEMNVSTLELGDSALYLCASSRTGGFGELFFGEGSRLTVL.

Turning to this clonotype: With a much larger clone just one base away, this may be a read error. The CDR3 ends on some other residue instead of the conserved phenylalanine or tryptophan, so this is likely a read error. The chain links TRBV20-1 to TRBJ1-1; 7 bases are shared with TRBD1. Unmatched junction bases numbered 5, after V lost 3 bases and J lost 4 bases. The CDR3 sequence is 13 residues long. Germline V gene sequence: CDR1 DFQATT, CDR2 SNEGSKA (reference sequence). The CDR3 nucleotides read TGCAGTGCTAGTCGGCAGGGGGGCACTGAAGCTTTCCTT. Amino acid sequence: CSASRQGGTEAFL.

This clonotype was seen many times. The chain's CDR3 is CASSSGADTDTQYF. The CDR3 DNA sequence: TGTGCCAGCAGTAGCGGGGCGGACACAGATACGCAGTATTTT. The rearrangement joins TRBV6-4 to TRBJ2-3; TRBD2 matches 7 bases. The CDR3 has 14 amino acids. The V gene's germline CDR1 is MRHNA and CDR2 SNTAGT. The J segment lost 2 bases and the V segment lost 5 bases, leaving 4 bases of the junction unmatched.

As to this clonotype: The junction departs from the called germline gene at one end, perhaps through a read error. This rearrangement joins TRBV5-4 to TRBJ2-7, with TRBD1 matching over 7 bases. Germline V gene data show CDR1 as SGHNT and CDR2 as YYREEE (reference sequence). The CDR3 contains 15 residues. DNA of the CDR3: TGTGCCAGCAGCTTGTCGACAGGGTACTCCTACGAGCAGAACTTC. Encoded protein: CASSLSTGYSYEQNF.

This clonotype showed up just a few times. The V and J genes are TRBV6-1 and TRBJ1-2, with D possibly matching TRBD1 (5 bases). The CDR3 runs to 13 residues. V lost 6 bases to trimming and J lost 12 bases, with 20 bases between them. CDR1 MNHNS and CDR2 SASEGT come from the germline V gene. As DNA, the CDR3 is TGTGCCAGCAGCCGGGACGGCGGCTTGGGGGACACCTTC. Its protein product is CASSRDGGLGDTF.

This clonotype was seen many times. The chain combines TRBV28 with TRBJ1-5, with a possible D match to TRBD1 (5 bases). V was cut by 6 bases and J by 6 bases, with 15 bases left in between. This CDR3 region has 14 residues. Germline CDR1 reads MDHEN; CDR2 reads SYDVKM. The CDR3 sequence: CASSLVGVTQPQHF. The CDR3 DNA is TGTGCCAGCAGCCTAGTAGGGGTAACTCAGCCCCAGCATTTT.

This clonotype has at least ten counts. The V gene is TRBV29-1, the J gene TRBJ2-1, with 8 bases fitting TRBD2. This CDR3 region has 13 residues. From germline, CDR1 is SQVTM and CDR2 ANQGSEA. With V trimmed by 3 bases and J by 4 bases, 2 bases remained unmatched. Here the CDR3 DNA reads TGCAGCGTTGATGGGACTAGATACAATGAGCAGTTCTTC. It yields the protein CSVDGTRYNEQFF.

This clonotype was found once. An end of the junction does not agree with germline; a read error may underlie this. The chain combines TRBV20-1 with TRBJ2-7; TRBD2 aligns across 9 bases. Germline CDR1 is DFQATT and CDR2 is SNEGSKA (reference sequence). This CDR3 is built from 15 residues. DNA for the CDR3: TGCAGTGCTAGGCCTAGCGGGATGAACACCGGGGAGCTGTACTTC. Its protein product is CSARPSGMNTGELYF.

This clonotype was seen ten or more times. The chain couples TRBV7-9 to TRBJ2-7; 7 nucleotides match TRBD1. The germline gives CDR1 SEHNR, CDR2 FQNEAQ (reference sequence). This CDR3 is 14 amino acids long. Trimming at V came to 7 bases and at J to 6 bases, leaving 12 bases not matched to a gene. The CDR3 sequence: CASTNLQGIGEQYF. CDR3 coding DNA: TGTGCCAGCACAAACCTACAGGGGATTGGCGAGCAGTACTTC.

The V call is TRBV29-1, the J call TRBJ1-4, with 7 positions matching TRBD1. The V and J ends lost 8 bases and 7 bases, in that order; junction bases with no gene match: 10. Germline CDR1 SQVTM, CDR2 ANQGSEA. The CDR3 has 13 residues. CDR3 protein: CSPDRPPSEKLFF. The CDR3 DNA is TGCAGCCCGGACAGGCCCCCCTCTGAAAAACTGTTTTTT.

Only one count was recorded for this clonotype. V usage is TRBV10-2 and J usage is TRBJ1-1; TRBD1 aligns across 7 bases. The CDR3 covers 15 residues. J gave up 2 bases and V 6 bases, and 9 bases lay outside the gene matches. Germline CDR1 and CDR2: WSHSY and SAAADI. CDR3: CASRLATGFNTEAFF. CDR3 bases: TGCGCCAGCAGACTGGCGACAGGGTTTAACACTGAAGCTTTCTTT.

This clonotype was detected only once. No conserved phenylalanine or tryptophan is present at the end of the CDR3, so a read error is the likely explanation. The limits of the CDR3 on the DNA are not certain, so only TCRdb's listed CDR3 is given. This chain links TRBV24-1 with TRBJ1-2. Germline CDR1 KGHDR, CDR2 SFDVKD. The CDR3 spans 13 amino acids, including both terminal residues. The CDR3 loop is CATSDRGSYGHTL.

V usage is TRBV13 and J usage is TRBJ1-6; 10 nucleotides line up with TRBD1. The CDR3 extends over 18 amino acids. Germline assignment: CDR1 PRHDT and CDR2 FYEKMQ (reference sequence). The J segment lost 10 bases and the V segment lost 6 bases, leaving 18 bases of the junction unmatched. The CDR3 is CASSPLRRSGTGESPLHF. CDR3 bases: TGTGCCAGCAGTCCCTTAAGACGATCCGGGACAGGGGAATCACCCCTCCACTTT.

The chain links TRBV7-2 to TRBJ1-2; 12 bases line up with TRBD1. This CDR3 spans 14 amino acids. Germline CDR1 and CDR2: SGHTA and FQGNSA. Trimming removed 4 bases from V and 7 bases from J; junction bases left unmatched: 4. The CDR3, as DNA: TGTGCCAGCAGCTCCGGGACAGGGGGCTGTGGCTACACCTTC. Protein: CASSSGTGGCGYTF. The variable domain in full, completed from reference TRBV7-2 and TRBJ1-2, reads GAGVSQSPSNKVTEKGKDVELRCDPISGHTALYWYRQSLGQGLEFLIYFQGNSAPDKSGLPSDRFSAERTGGSVSTLTIQRTQQEDSAVYLCASSSGTGGCGYTFGSGTRLTVV.

Remarks on this clonotype: This may be a read error: a much more frequent sequence differs by one nucleotide. This chain connects TRBV2 to TRBJ2-7; TRBD2 is a possible D gene (5 bases). The V and J ends lost 5 bases and 6 bases respectively, with 17 bases between them. The germline V gene encodes CDR1 SNHLY and CDR2 FYNNEI. This CDR3 has 14 amino acids. The CDR3 region has the DNA TGTGCCAGCAGTTTGGCGGGCCATCAGCCCGAGCAGTACTTC. Amino acids: CASSLAGHQPEQYF.

The V and J genes are TRBV7-9 and TRBJ1-1; a weak D match, TRBD1 (5 bases). The ends were cut back, 3 bases at V and 1 base at J, with 12 bases in the middle. Germline assignment: CDR1 SEHNR and CDR2 FQNEAQ (reference sequence). CDR3 size: 15 residues. In DNA, the CDR3 is TGTGCCAGCAGCTTGGTGGGGCTGGGGAACACTGAAGCTTTCTTT. Translated: CASSLVGLGNTEAFF.

The genes are TRBV6-6 and TRBJ2-1, with 9 nucleotides matching TRBD1. Germline V gene data show CDR1 as MNHNY and CDR2 as SVGAGI (reference sequence). V was clipped by 6 bases and J by 6 bases; unmatched bases: 9. The length of the CDR3 is 15 residues. In nucleotides, the CDR3 is TGTGCCAGCAGAGGTGGGACAGGGAGGGTCAATGAGCAGTTCTTC. This encodes CASRGGTGRVNEQFF.